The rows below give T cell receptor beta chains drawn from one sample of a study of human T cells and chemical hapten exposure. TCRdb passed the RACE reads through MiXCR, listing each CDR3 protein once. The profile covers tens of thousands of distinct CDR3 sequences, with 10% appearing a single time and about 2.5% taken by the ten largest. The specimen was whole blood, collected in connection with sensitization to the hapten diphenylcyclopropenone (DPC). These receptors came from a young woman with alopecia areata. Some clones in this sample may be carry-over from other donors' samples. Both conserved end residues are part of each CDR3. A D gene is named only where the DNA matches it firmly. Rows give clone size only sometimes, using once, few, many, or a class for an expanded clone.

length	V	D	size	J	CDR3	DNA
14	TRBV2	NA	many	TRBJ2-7	CASNKEGSSYEQYF	TGTGCCAGCAACAAGGAAGGGTCCTCCTACGAGCAGTACTTC
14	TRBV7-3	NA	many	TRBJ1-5	CASSPRRSNQPQHF	TGTGCCAGCAGCCCCAGAAGGAGCAATCAGCCCCAGCATTTT
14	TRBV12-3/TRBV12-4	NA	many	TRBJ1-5	CASSRRQARQPQHF	TGTGCCAGCAGTCGAAGACAGGCTAGGCAGCCCCAGCATTTT
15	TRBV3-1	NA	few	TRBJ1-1	CASSQAGAVNTEAFF	TGTGCCAGCAGCCAAGCCGGCGCAGTGAACACTGAAGCTTTCTTT
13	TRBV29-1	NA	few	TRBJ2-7	CSVARTHPNEQYF	TGCAGCGTCGCCAGGACCCACCCTAACGAGCAGTACTTC
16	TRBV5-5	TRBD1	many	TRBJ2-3	CASSPGYRGQGDTQYF	TGTGCCAGCAGCCCGGGGTACAGGGGACAAGGAGATACGCAGTATTTT
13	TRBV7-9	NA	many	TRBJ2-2	CASSSDLTGELFF	TGTGCCAGCAGCTCTGATTTGACCGGGGAGCTGTTTTTT
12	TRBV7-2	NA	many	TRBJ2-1	CASRQITDEQFF	TGTGCCAGCAGACAAATTACGGATGAGCAGTTCTTC
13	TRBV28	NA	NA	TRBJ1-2	CASEGLSSRGYTF	TGTGCCAGCGAGGGCCTGTCCTCCCGTGGCTACACCTTC
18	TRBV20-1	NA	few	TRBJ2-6	CSASSRGSEMSGANVLTF	TGCAGTGCCTCTTCCCGGGGGAGCGAAATGTCTGGGGCCAACGTCCTGACTTTC
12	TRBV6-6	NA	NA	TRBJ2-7	CASSYTGYEQYF	TGTGCCAGCAGTTACACAGGTTACGAGCAGTACTTC
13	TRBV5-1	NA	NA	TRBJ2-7	CASSSNGGSEQYF	TGCGCCAGCAGCTCAAACGGGGGTTCCGAGCAGTACTTC
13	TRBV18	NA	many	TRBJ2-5	CASSLADQETQYF	TGTGCCAGCTCACTAGCAGACCAAGAGACCCAGTACTTC